A single sample is the source of the 10 T cell receptor beta chains below, sequenced in a study of blood T cell repertoires in COVID-19. Measured with immunoSEQ multiplex PCR; TCRdb has only the in-frame clones, and not every one. In the table there are approximately 90,000 clones, more than 65% of which are singletons. The sequencing input was peripheral blood. These receptors were collected from a man in his 70s with COVID-19, enrolled during active disease.

The CDR3 nucleotides are TGTGCCAGCAGCCTGAAGGGGGTCAAACTGTTTTTT. Its protein is CASSLKGVKLFF. The chain uses TRBV3-1 (or the pseudogene TRBV3-2) and TRBJ1-4, with D possibly being TRBD1 (6 bases). Germline V CDR1 and CDR2: LGHDT, YNNKEL (reference sequence). Between the trimmed V and J ends, which lost 4 bases and 11 bases, there was a span of 11 bases. This CDR3 spans 12 amino acids.

This clone has just one count. The chain couples TRBV20-1 to TRBJ1-2, with unresolved D. Germline V CDR1 and CDR2: DFQATT, SNEGSKA (reference sequence). V was clipped by 3 bases and J by 2 bases, with 4 bases between them. The CDR3 length is 11 residues. Written as DNA, the CDR3 is TGCAGTGCTAGGGAGAACTATGGCTACACCTTC. Its translation is CSARENYGYTF.

Details on this clone: One end of the junction does not line up with germline, which may come from a read error. The V and J genes are TRBV6-5 and TRBJ1-4; 7 bases align to TRBD1. The germline V gene has CDR1 MNHEY and CDR2 SVGAGI. The CDR3 is made up of 11 amino acids. The DNA for the CDR3 is TGTGCCAGCAGAGATACGACAGGGACCCTTTTT. It specifies CASRDTTGTLF.

The chain recombines TRBV7-9 with TRBJ1-6; TRBD1 aligns across 8 bases. Trimming took 5 bases from V and 0 from J; bases not matched to a gene: 3. The germline V gene encodes CDR1 SEHNR and CDR2 FQNEAQ (reference sequence). The CDR3 consists of 16 residues. The CDR3 protein is CASSDTGGSYNSPLHF. The DNA for the CDR3 is TGTGCCAGCAGCGACACAGGGGGCTCCTATAATTCACCCCTCCACTTT.

This rearrangement joins TRBV23-1 to TRBJ1-1; 9 nucleotides align to TRBD1. TRBV23-1 is annotated as an ORF whose role is uncertain. Unmatched junction bases numbered 4, after V lost 0 bases and J lost 5 bases. This CDR3 is built from 15 residues. The CDR3 DNA follows: TGCGCCAGCAGTCAATCGAAGACAGGGGGGACTGAAGCTTTCTTT. Translated: CASSQSKTGGTEAFF.

A single count supports this clone. The J gene is TRBJ2-7, the V gene TRBV28; TRBD2 might be the D (5 bases). Deletions cut 5 bases from V and 2 bases from J, with 16 bases between. The CDR3 is made up of 15 amino acids. Germline V CDR1 and CDR2: MDHEN, SYDVKM. The CDR3 coding sequence is TGTGCCAGCAGTCCCCCAGATGGCGGGCCCTACGAGCAGTACTTC. It codes for CASSPPDGGPYEQYF. The whole variable domain, remainder taken from reference TRBV28 and TRBJ2-7, is DVKVTQSSRYLVKRTGEKVFLECVQDMDHENMFWYRQDPGLGLRLIYFSYDVKMKEKGDIPEGYSVSREKKERFSLILESASTNQTSMYLCASSPPDGGPYEQYFGPGTRLTVT.

The chain joins TRBV5-8 to TRBJ2-1, with 12 positions matching TRBD2. The germline V gene has CDR1 SGHTS and CDR2 YDEGEE. The V and J ends lost 0 bases and 6 bases, in that order; junction bases with no gene match: 4. CDR3 length: 16 residues. CDR3: CASSLGLAGAINEQFF. Here the CDR3 DNA reads TGTGCCAGCAGCTTGGGACTAGCGGGAGCGATCAATGAGCAGTTCTTC.

V and J are TRBV6-5 and TRBJ2-5; weak D call: TRBD2 (7 bases). The germline CDR1 and CDR2 sequences are MNHEY and SVGAGI. The CDR3 extends over 15 amino acids. The V and J ends lost 6 bases and 3 bases respectively, with 17 bases between them. CDR3 in amino acids: CASRGGLDMKETQYF. For the CDR3, the DNA is TGTGCCAGCAGGGGGGGGCTGGATATGAAAGAGACCCAGTACTTC.

The V and J genes are TRBV12-3 or TRBV12-4 and TRBJ1-1, with a weak D call TRBD1 (5 bases). This CDR3 has 13 amino acids. V gave up 3 bases and J gave up 10 bases, with 15 bases separating them. This chain's CDR3 is CASSFGGTGLAFF. Written as DNA, the CDR3 is TGTGCCAGCAGTTTCGGCGGGACCGGTTTAGCTTTCTTT.

V usage is TRBV5-1 and J usage is TRBJ2-5; D perhaps matches TRBD1 (5 bases). The germline V gene encodes CDR1 SGHRS and CDR2 YFSETQ. The ends were cut back, 0 bases at V and 5 bases at J, with 14 bases in the middle. The CDR3 spans 15 residues. In DNA, the CDR3 is TGCGCCAGCAGCTTGGGAACAGGCGCGGTTGAGACCCAGTACTTC. Translating gives CASSLGTGAVETQYF. Together with reference TRBV5-1 and TRBJ2-5, the CDR3 gives the full variable domain: KAGVTQTPRYLIKTRGQQVTLSCSPISGHRSVSWYQQTPGQGLQFLFEYFSETQRNKGNFPGRFSGRQFSNSRSEMNVSTLELGDSALYLCASSLGTGAVETQYFGPGTRLLVL.